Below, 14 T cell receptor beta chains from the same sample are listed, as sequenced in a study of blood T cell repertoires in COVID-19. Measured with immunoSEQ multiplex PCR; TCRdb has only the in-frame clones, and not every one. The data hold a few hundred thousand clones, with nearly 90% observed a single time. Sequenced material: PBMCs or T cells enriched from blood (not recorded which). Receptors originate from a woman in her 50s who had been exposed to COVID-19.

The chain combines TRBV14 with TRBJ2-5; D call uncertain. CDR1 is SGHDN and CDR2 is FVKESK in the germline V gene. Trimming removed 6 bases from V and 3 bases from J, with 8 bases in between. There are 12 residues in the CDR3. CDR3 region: CASSKQKETQYF. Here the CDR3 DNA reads TGTGCCAGCAGTAAACAGAAAGAGACCCAGTACTTC.

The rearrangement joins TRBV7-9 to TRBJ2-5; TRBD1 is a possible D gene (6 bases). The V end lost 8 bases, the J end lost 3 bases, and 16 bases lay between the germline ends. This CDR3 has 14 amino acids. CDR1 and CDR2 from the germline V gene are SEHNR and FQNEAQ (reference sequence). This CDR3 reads CASLRDTGKETQYF. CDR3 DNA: TGTGCCAGCCTTCGGGACACCGGGAAAGAGACCCAGTACTTC. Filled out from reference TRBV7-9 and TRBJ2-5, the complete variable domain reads DTGVSQNPRHKITKRGQNVTFRCDPISEHNRLYWYRQTLGQGPEFLTYFQNEAQLEKSRLLSDRFSAERPKGSFSTLEIQRTEQGDSAMYLCASLRDTGKETQYFGPGTRLLVL.

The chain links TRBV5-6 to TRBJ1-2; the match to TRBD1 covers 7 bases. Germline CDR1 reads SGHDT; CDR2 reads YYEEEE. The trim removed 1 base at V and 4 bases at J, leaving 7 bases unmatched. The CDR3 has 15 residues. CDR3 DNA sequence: TGTGCCAGCAGCTTGTCGGGACAGTCATCCTATGGCTACACCTTC. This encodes CASSLSGQSSYGYTF. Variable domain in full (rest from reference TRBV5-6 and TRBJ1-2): DAGVTQSPTHLIKTRGQQVTLRCSPKSGHDTVSWYQQALGQGPQFIFQYYEEEERQRGNFPDRFSGHQFPNYSSELNVNALLLGDSALYLCASSLSGQSSYGYTFGSGTRLTVV.

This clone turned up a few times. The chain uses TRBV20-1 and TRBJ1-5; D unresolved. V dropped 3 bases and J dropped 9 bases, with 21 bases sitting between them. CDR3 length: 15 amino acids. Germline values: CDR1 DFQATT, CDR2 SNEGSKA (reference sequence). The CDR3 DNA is TGCAGTGCTAGTCGGGGTTCAGGCACAGATGGGCCCCAGCATTTT. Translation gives CSASRGSGTDGPQHF.

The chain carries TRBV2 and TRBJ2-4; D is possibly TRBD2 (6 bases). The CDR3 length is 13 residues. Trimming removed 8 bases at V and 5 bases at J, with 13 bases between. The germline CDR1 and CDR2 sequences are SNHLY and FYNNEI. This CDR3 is CASGGFGENIQYF. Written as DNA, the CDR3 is TGTGCCAGCGGGGGGTTTGGGGAAAACATTCAGTACTTC.

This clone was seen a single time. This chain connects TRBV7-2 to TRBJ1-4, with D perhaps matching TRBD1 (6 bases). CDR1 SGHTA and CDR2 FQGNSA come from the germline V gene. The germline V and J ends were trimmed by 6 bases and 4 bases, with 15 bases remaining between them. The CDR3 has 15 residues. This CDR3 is CASRGPGVGNEKLFF. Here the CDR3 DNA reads TGTGCCAGCAGAGGACCAGGGGTCGGTAATGAAAAACTGTTTTTT.

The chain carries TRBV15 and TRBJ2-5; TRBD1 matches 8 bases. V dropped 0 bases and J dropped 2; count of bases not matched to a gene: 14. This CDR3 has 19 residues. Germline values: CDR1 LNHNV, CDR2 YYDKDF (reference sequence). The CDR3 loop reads CATSRDLLSGQGVQETQYF. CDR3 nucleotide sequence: TGTGCCACCAGCAGAGATTTGTTAAGCGGACAGGGTGTTCAAGAGACCCAGTACTTC.

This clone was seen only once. The CDR3 here is CASRPIGQSTGELFF. CDR3 coding DNA: TGTGCCAGCAGACCTATAGGACAGTCCACCGGGGAGCTGTTTTTT. V usage is TRBV7-2 and J usage is TRBJ2-2; tentative D call: TRBD1 (6 bases). Deletions cut 6 bases from V and 4 bases from J, with 15 bases between. Germline CDR1 reads SGHTA; CDR2 reads FQGNSA. The CDR3 is made up of 15 amino acids.

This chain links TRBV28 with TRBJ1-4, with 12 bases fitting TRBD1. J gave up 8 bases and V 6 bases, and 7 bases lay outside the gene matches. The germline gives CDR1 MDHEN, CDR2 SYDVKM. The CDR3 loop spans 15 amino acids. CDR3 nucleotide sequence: TGTGCCAGCAGGCCAACAGGGACAGGGGGCGAAAAACTGTTTTTT. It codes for CASRPTGTGGEKLFF.

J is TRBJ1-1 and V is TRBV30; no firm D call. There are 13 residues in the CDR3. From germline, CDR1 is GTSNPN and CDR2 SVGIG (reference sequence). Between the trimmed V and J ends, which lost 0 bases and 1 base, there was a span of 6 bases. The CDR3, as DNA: TGTGCCTGGAGTGTATCTAGGAACACTGAAGCTTTCTTT. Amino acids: CAWSVSRNTEAFF.

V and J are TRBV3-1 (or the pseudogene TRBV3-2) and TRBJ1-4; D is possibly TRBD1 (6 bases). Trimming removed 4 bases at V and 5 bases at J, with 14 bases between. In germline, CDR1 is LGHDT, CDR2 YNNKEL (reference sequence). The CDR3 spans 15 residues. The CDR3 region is CASSRLTGRNEKLFF. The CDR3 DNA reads TGTGCCAGCAGCCGATTAACAGGGCGCAATGAAAAACTGTTTTTT.

The CDR3 DNA is TGTGCCAGTAGTGCCACCGGGACAGATATCTTGGATACGCAGTATTTT. This encodes CASSATGTDILDTQYF. This chain joins TRBV19 and TRBJ2-3; 7 nucleotides match TRBD1. V shed 5 bases and J 6 bases; nucleotides not matched to a gene: 14. Germline V gives CDR1 LNHDA, CDR2 SQIVND (reference sequence). The CDR3 sequence is 16 residues long. Using reference TRBV19 and TRBJ2-3 for the parts outside the CDR3, the full variable domain is DGGITQSPKYLFRKEGQNVTLSCEQNLNHDAMYWYRQDPGQGLRLIYYSQIVNDFQKGDIAEGYSVSREKKESFPLTVTSAQKNPTAFYLCASSATGTDILDTQYFGPGTRLTVL.

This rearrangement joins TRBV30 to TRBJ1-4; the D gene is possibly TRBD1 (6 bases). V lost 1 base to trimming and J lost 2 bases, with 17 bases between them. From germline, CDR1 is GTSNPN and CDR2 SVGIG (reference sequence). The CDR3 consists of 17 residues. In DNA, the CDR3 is TGTGCCTGGAGTGACGGGACAACTTATGGCACTAATGAAAAACTGTTTTTT. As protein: CAWSDGTTYGTNEKLFF.

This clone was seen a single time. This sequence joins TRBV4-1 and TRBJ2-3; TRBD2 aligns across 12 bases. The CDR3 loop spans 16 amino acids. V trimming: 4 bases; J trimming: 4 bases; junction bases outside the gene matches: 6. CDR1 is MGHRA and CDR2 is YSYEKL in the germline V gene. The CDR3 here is CASSPSSGGAADTQYF. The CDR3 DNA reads TGCGCCAGCAGCCCATCTAGCGGGGGGGCTGCAGATACGCAGTATTTT.